Presented here are 5 T cell receptor beta chains from one specimen sequenced in a study of blood T cell repertoires in COVID-19. The assay was immunoSEQ multiplex PCR, and TCRdb's table has in-frame clones only and misses some. The sample yields 270,000 or so clones, about 87% seen once. The specimen was PBMCs or T cells enriched from blood (not recorded which). These TCRs come from a woman aged 25 to 39 with acute COVID-19.

The rearrangement joins TRBV5-5 to TRBJ2-2; D remains ambiguous. This CDR3 is built from 14 residues. Trimming took off 2 bases at V and 2 bases at J, with 7 bases between the two ends. Germline loops: CDR1 SGHKS, CDR2 YYEKEE (reference sequence). CDR3 bases: TGTGCCAGCAGCTTAGTGGCCAACACCGGGGAGCTGTTTTTT. Protein sequence: CASSLVANTGELFF.

This chain uses TRBV4-1 with TRBJ1-5; D not resolved. Trimming removed 2 bases at V and 6 bases at J, with 17 bases between. Germline V lookup: CDR1 MGHRA, CDR2 YSYEKL. The CDR3 consists of 16 residues. Here the CDR3 reads CASSQTGVYGPQPQHF. CDR3 sequence (DNA): TGCGCCAGCAGCCAAACGGGAGTTTACGGGCCTCAGCCCCAGCATTTT.

The V and J genes are TRBV10-3 and TRBJ2-5; TRBD2 agrees at 10 bases. Germline V gene lookup returns CDR1 ENHRY and CDR2 SYGVKD. This CDR3 region has 17 residues. V lost 0 bases, J lost 1 base, and 5 bases stayed unmatched. CDR3 sequence (DNA): TGTGCCATCAGTGAGTCTCTTAGCGGGAGGCCCCAAGAGACCCAGTACTTC. Translating gives CAISESLSGRPQETQYF.

This clone was seen just once. V usage is TRBV13 and J usage is TRBJ1-3; D ambiguous. The V gene lost 4 bases and the J gene lost 1 base, with 5 bases spanning the gap. The CDR3 is made up of 13 amino acids. Germline CDR1 PRHDT, CDR2 FYEKMQ (reference sequence). The CDR3 DNA reads as TGTGCCAGCAGCTCCCTTTCTGGAAACACCATATATTTT. Translation: CASSSLSGNTIYF.

CDR3 in amino acids: CASSALRDRESGANVLTF. The CDR3 DNA follows: TGTGCCAGCAGCGCACTCCGGGACAGAGAATCTGGGGCCAACGTCCTGACTTTC. The genes are TRBV9 and TRBJ2-6; 7 nucleotides match TRBD1. The germline V gene encodes CDR1 SGDLS and CDR2 YYNGEE. The CDR3 consists of 18 residues. Germline trimming cut 3 bases from V and 1 base from J; bases unmatched to any gene: 10. Together with reference TRBV9 and TRBJ2-6, the CDR3 gives the full variable domain: DSGVTQTPKHLITATGQRVTLRCSPRSGDLSVYWYQQSLDQGLQFLIQYYNGEERAKGNILERFSAQQFPDLHSELNLSSLELGDSALYFCASSALRDRESGANVLTFGAGSRLTVL.